Following are 24 T cell receptor beta chains from one sample sequenced in a study of long-term antiretroviral therapy in people with HIV. The assay, immunoSEQ v3.0, was run at survey level. Produced via immunoSEQ multiplex PCR; TCRdb's table is partial and in-frame only. The table shows about 36,000 clones, with 94% occurring only once. The material sequenced was unsorted PBMCs, taken 4.1 years after starting antiretroviral therapy. The source is a woman aged 45-60 years with HIV.

The CDR3 region is CAWKTSGGYEQYF. Written as DNA, the CDR3 is TGTGCCTGGAAGACTAGCGGGGGCTACGAGCAGTACTTC. This chain links TRBV30 with TRBJ2-7; 12 positions agree with TRBD2. This CDR3 contains 13 residues. With V trimmed by 4 bases and J by 3 bases, 1 base remained unmatched. CDR1 and CDR2 from the germline V gene are GTSNPN and SVGIG (reference sequence).

The chain carries TRBV7-9 and TRBJ1-1; D is unresolved. Germline V gene lookup returns CDR1 SEHNR and CDR2 FQNEAQ (reference sequence). Trimming removed 2 bases at V and 5 bases at J, with 6 bases between. The CDR3 totals 12 residues. In DNA, the CDR3 is TGTGCCAGCAGCTTACCAGGAACTGAAGCTTTCTTT. Its protein product is CASSLPGTEAFF. The variable domain in full, completed from reference TRBV7-9 and TRBJ1-1, reads DTGVSQNPRHKITKRGQNVTFRCDPISEHNRLYWYRQTLGQGPEFLTYFQNEAQLEKSRLLSDRFSAERPKGSFSTLEIQRTEQGDSAMYLCASSLPGTEAFFGQGTRLTVV.

J is TRBJ1-1 and V is TRBV9, with 9 bases aligning to TRBD1. The CDR3 is 14 amino acids. CDR1 and CDR2 from the germline V gene are SGDLS and YYNGEE. V lost 5 bases, J lost 5 bases, and 7 bases stayed unmatched. The CDR3 DNA reads TGTGCCAGCAGTCCGACAGGGGGATGGACTGAAGCTTTCTTT. Translating it yields CASSPTGGWTEAFF.

J is TRBJ2-7 and V is TRBV7-9, with D possibly matching TRBD2 (7 bases). Trimming shortened V by 2 bases and J by 3 bases, and 14 bases separated the two germline ends. This CDR3 comprises 15 residues. The germline CDR1 and CDR2 sequences are SEHNR and FQNEAQ (reference sequence). DNA of the CDR3: TGTGCCAGCAGCTTACCCCGGGGGGCTGTCTACGAGCAGTACTTC. Its translation: CASSLPRGAVYEQYF.

This chain links TRBV6-5 with TRBJ1-3, with D uncertain. This CDR3 is built from 13 residues. The V gene lost 8 bases and the J gene lost 4 bases, with 12 bases spanning the gap. Germline V lookup: CDR1 MNHEY, CDR2 SVGAGI. The CDR3 DNA reads TGTGCCAGCTCCCGTGTTATAGGAAACACCATATATTTT. It specifies CASSRVIGNTIYF.

The V and J genes are TRBV6-5 and TRBJ2-7; 9 nucleotides align to TRBD2. The ends lost 5 bases at V and 2 bases at J; junction bases unmatched: 7. Germline CDR1 is MNHEY and CDR2 is SVGAGI. This CDR3 is 15 amino acids long. The CDR3 loop is CASSPGLARTYEQYF. CDR3 in DNA: TGTGCCAGCAGTCCCGGACTAGCGCGAACCTACGAGCAGTACTTC.

This chain connects TRBV5-1 to TRBJ2-1; 9 nucleotides line up with TRBD1. This CDR3 is 15 amino acids long. The V gene end was trimmed by 5 bases and the J gene end by 6 bases; junction bases not matched to a gene: 9. The germline gives CDR1 SGHRS, CDR2 YFSETQ. CDR3 DNA: TGCGCCAGCAGGCCAGCCACGGACAGGGGCAATGAGCAGTTCTTC. This codes for CASRPATDRGNEQFF.

The V and J genes are TRBV10-3 and TRBJ2-3; D is ambiguous. Trimming left V 10 bases short and J 3 bases short, with 8 bases between. Germline CDR1 ENHRY, CDR2 SYGVKD. There are 11 residues in the CDR3. CDR3 sequence reads: CATAQTDTQYF. DNA for the CDR3: TGTGCCACAGCCCAGACAGATACGCAGTATTTT.

The chain couples TRBV5-4 to TRBJ2-5; 8 positions agree with TRBD2. V trimming: 0 bases; J trimming: 3 bases; junction bases outside the gene matches: 4. This CDR3 comprises 15 residues. CDR1 is SGHNT, CDR2 YYREEE, per germline (reference sequence). CDR3 in DNA: TGTGCCAGCAGCTTGGGCGGGGGGCCGGAAGAGACCCAGTACTTC. Its protein is CASSLGGGPEETQYF.

This clone has a handful of counts. V and J are TRBV10-3 and TRBJ2-3, with TRBD2 matching 8 bases. The V and J ends lost 4 bases and 12 bases, in that order; junction bases with no gene match: 12. The CDR3 sequence is 14 residues long. CDR1 and CDR2 (germline): ENHRY, SYGVKD. This CDR3 is CAISGIRGTSDQYF. In nucleotides, the CDR3 is TGTGCCATCAGTGGTATCCGGGGGACTAGTGATCAGTATTTT.

J is TRBJ2-5 and V is TRBV5-4, with 7 bases fitting TRBD1. V lost 1 base, J lost 4 bases, and 16 bases stayed unmatched. CDR1 is SGHNT, CDR2 YYREEE, per germline (reference sequence). This CDR3 contains 18 residues. This CDR3 reads CASSLPPRTGRIGETQYF. CDR3 in DNA: TGTGCCAGCAGCTTGCCCCCTCGGACAGGTCGAATAGGAGAGACCCAGTACTTC.

The chain has TRBV7-3 and TRBJ2-3; the match to TRBD2 covers 7 bases. Losses at the gene ends were 5 bases for V and 1 base for J; bases not matched to a gene: 6. The CDR3 is 15 amino acids. CDR1 is SGHTA and CDR2 is FQGTGA in the germline V gene. In DNA, the CDR3 is TGTGCCAGCAGCCCCAGCGGGATCGGCACAGATACGCAGTATTTT. Translated, it gives CASSPSGIGTDTQYF.

The chain combines TRBV5-6 with TRBJ1-2; no definite D call. Between the trimmed V and J ends, which lost 4 bases and 2 bases, there was a span of 18 bases. The CDR3 runs 16 residues. Per germline, CDR1 SGHDT and CDR2 YYEEEE. The CDR3 nucleotides are TGTGCCAGCAGCCCAACTAGTTGGGATCCCAACTATGGCTACACCTTC. Protein sequence: CASSPTSWDPNYGYTF.

CDR3 sequence (DNA): TGTGCCAGCCGACTTTACCGGGACAGGGGTTCACCCCTCCACTTT. It encodes CASRLYRDRGSPLHF. The chain couples TRBV27 to TRBJ1-6; 10 nucleotides line up with TRBD1. The CDR3 extends over 15 amino acids. V lost 8 bases, J lost 9 bases, and 10 bases stayed unmatched. Germline V gene data show CDR1 as MNHEY and CDR2 as SMNVEV (reference sequence).

This sequence joins TRBV2 and TRBJ2-3; possibly TRBD2 for D (6 bases). V was shortened by 6 bases and J by 6 bases, with 19 bases between the two germline ends. The CDR3 is 15 residues long. Germline CDR1 is SNHLY and CDR2 is FYNNEI. CDR3 nucleotide sequence: TGTGCCAGCAGAGAGGGACTCCCCACCATGGATACGCAGTATTTT. This codes for CASREGLPTMDTQYF.

The CDR3 DNA sequence: TGTGCCAGCAGATCGCAGTGGGGAAGCAATCAGCCCCAGCATTTT. Protein sequence: CASRSQWGSNQPQHF. The chain joins TRBV6-1 to TRBJ1-5, with D uncertain. Germline CDR1 MNHNS, CDR2 SASEGT. This CDR3 spans 15 amino acids. Trimming took 6 bases from V and 1 from J, leaving 13 bases between them.

This clone was counted once. The chain uses TRBV19 and TRBJ2-1, with 10 bases lining up with TRBD2. CDR1 and CDR2 from the germline V gene are LNHDA and SQIVND (reference sequence). V lost 4 bases, J lost 7 bases, and 4 bases stayed unmatched. The CDR3 loop spans 14 amino acids. This CDR3 reads CASSKTSGVNEQFF. The DNA of the CDR3 is TGTGCCAGTAGTAAAACTAGCGGGGTTAATGAGCAGTTCTTC.

This clone came up a few times. The chain joins TRBV5-1 to TRBJ1-5; 7 bases match TRBD1. The V segment lost 3 bases and the J segment 7 bases; nucleotides outside the gene matches: 10. CDR3 length equals 15 residues. Germline-derived CDR1 and CDR2 are SGHRS and YFSETQ. CDR3 sequence: CASSSDPGQNQPQHF. The CDR3 DNA follows: TGCGCCAGCAGCTCTGATCCGGGACAGAACCAGCCCCAGCATTTT.

The chain recombines TRBV5-6 with TRBJ2-3; D may be TRBD1 or TRBD2 (5 bases each). CDR3 length: 16 residues. With 2 bases removed from V and 4 bases from J, the gap between germline ends came to 17 bases. Germline CDR1 SGHDT, CDR2 YYEEEE. The CDR3 here is CASSFMGLGTPDTQYF. The CDR3 DNA follows: TGTGCCAGCAGCTTCATGGGTTTGGGGACGCCAGATACGCAGTATTTT.

The chain links TRBV30 to TRBJ1-2; no clear D gene. Per germline, CDR1 GTSNPN and CDR2 SVGIG (reference sequence). The ends were cut back, 4 bases at V and 2 bases at J, with 17 bases in the middle. CDR3 length: 15 amino acids. CDR3 in DNA: TGTGCCTGGAATGATCGTCGGATGCTCAACTATGGCTACACCTTC. Translation gives CAWNDRRMLNYGYTF.

This chain uses TRBV6-5 with TRBJ2-1, with a possible D match to TRBD2 (5 bases). CDR1 is MNHEY and CDR2 is SVGAGI in the germline V gene. The V and J ends lost 3 bases and 0 bases respectively, with 9 bases between them. There are 15 residues in the CDR3. The CDR3 loop reads CASSYMGSSYNEQFF. DNA for the CDR3: TGTGCCAGCAGTTATATGGGGAGCTCCTACAATGAGCAGTTCTTC.

V gene TRBV7-9 combines with J gene TRBJ1-1; D remains unclear. Germline V gives CDR1 SEHNR, CDR2 FQNEAQ (reference sequence). This CDR3 spans 15 amino acids. V was shortened by 5 bases and J by 0 bases, with 13 bases between the two germline ends. The CDR3 here is CASSLQQIMNTEAFF. The DNA of the CDR3 is TGTGCCAGCAGCCTCCAACAGATCATGAACACTGAAGCTTTCTTT.

The chain recombines TRBV18 with TRBJ2-3; D ambiguous. V was shortened by 8 bases and J by 3 bases, with 9 bases between the two germline ends. This CDR3 region has 12 residues. Germline CDR1 KGHSH, CDR2 LQKENI. In DNA form, the CDR3 reads TGTGCCAGCGCGCGGCGGACAGATACGCAGTATTTT. Amino acid sequence: CASARRTDTQYF.

This rearrangement joins TRBV19 to TRBJ2-3; TRBD1 matches 8 bases. CDR1 and CDR2 from the germline V gene are LNHDA and SQIVND (reference sequence). The length of the CDR3 is 15 residues. J gave up 6 bases and V 3 bases, and 8 bases lay outside the gene matches. In DNA, the CDR3 is TGTGCCAGTAGTATGGCAGGGGGCCAATCGGATACGCAGTATTTT. Translation gives CASSMAGGQSDTQYF.